The sequence of this T cell receptor beta chain was determined in a study of T-cell reconstitution after alpha-beta-depleted transplantation in children. The CDR3 loop spans 18 amino acids. Germline CDR1 and CDR2: MDHEN and SYDVKM. Trimming removed 6 bases from V and 4 bases from J; junction bases left unmatched: 18. TCRbeta library construction was performed incorporating unique molecular identifiers. TCRdb reprocessed the PCR reads with MiXCR, giving one entry per CDR3 protein. In the table there are 550,000 to 600,000 distinct CDR3 sequences, about 21% of which are singletons. This clonotype was detected many times.

V gene TRBV28 combines with J gene TRBJ1-1; 9 positions match TRBD1. This specimen was PBMCs, mostly from graft donor cells, taken 360 days after TCRalphabeta/CD19-depleted stem cell transplant. The sequence derives from a boy in the first two years of life who had a stem cell transplant for acute myeloid leukemia, so the T cells may come from the graft donor. The CDR3 reads CASREYPGTGTVGTEAFF. CDR3 sequence (DNA): TGTGCCAGCAGAGAGTACCCCGGGACAGGGACCGTAGGCACTGAAGCTTTCTTT.